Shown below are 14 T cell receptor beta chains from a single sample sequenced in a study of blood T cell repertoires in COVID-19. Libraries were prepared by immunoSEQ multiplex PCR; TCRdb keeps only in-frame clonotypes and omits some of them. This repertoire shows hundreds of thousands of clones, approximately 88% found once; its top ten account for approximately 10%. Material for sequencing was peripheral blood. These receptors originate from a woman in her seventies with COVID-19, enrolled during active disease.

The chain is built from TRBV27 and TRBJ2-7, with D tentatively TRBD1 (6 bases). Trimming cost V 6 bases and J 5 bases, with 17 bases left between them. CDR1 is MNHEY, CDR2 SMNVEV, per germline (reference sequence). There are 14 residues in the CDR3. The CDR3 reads CASSKQGRSHEQYF. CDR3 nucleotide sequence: TGTGCCAGCAGCAAACAGGGTCGGAGTCACGAGCAGTACTTC.

CDR3 residues: CASSTLRGGTLGELFF. CDR3 bases: TGTGCCAGCAGCACCCTCCGGGGTGGCACACTCGGGGAGCTGTTTTTT. The V gene is TRBV7-9, the J gene TRBJ2-2, with D maybe TRBD2 (5 bases). V dropped 5 bases and J dropped 7 bases, with 20 bases sitting between them. CDR1 SEHNR and CDR2 FQNEAQ come from the germline V gene (reference sequence). The CDR3 spans 16 residues.

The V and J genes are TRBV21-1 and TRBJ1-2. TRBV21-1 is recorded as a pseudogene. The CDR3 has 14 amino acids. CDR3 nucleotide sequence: TGTGCCAGCAGCAAAGACGAACTACGTTATGGCTACACCTTC. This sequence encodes CASSKDELRYGYTF.

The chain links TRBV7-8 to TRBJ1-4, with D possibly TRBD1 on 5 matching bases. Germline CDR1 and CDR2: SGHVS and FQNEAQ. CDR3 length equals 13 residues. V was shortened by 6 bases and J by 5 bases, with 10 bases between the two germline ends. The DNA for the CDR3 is TGTGCCAGCAGTGGACATCCGAATGAAAAACTGTTTTTT. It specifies CASSGHPNEKLFF.

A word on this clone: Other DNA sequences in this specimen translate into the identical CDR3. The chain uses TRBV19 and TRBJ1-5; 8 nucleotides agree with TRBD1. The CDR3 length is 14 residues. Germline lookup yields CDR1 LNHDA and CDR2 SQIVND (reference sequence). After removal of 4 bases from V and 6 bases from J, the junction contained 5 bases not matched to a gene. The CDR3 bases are TGTGCCAGTAGTAGAGGACAGGGTGGTCAGCCCCAGCATTTT. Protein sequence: CASSRGQGGQPQHF.

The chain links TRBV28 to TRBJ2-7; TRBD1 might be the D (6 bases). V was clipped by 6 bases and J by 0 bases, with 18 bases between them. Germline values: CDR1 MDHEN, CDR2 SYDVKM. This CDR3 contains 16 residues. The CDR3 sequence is CASRKGVEVGSYEQYF. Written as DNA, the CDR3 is TGTGCCAGCAGGAAGGGGGTGGAGGTAGGCTCCTACGAGCAGTACTTC.

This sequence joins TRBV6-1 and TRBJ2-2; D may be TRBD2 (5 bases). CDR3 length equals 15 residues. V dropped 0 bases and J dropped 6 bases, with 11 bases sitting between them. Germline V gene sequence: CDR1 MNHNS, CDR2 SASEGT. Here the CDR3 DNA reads TGTGCCAGCAGTGAAGCGGGAGTTATCCCCGGGGAGCTGTTTTTT. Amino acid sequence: CASSEAGVIPGELFF.

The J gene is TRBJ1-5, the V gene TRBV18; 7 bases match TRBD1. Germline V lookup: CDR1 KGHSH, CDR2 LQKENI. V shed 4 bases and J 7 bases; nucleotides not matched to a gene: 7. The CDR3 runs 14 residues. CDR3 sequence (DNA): TGTGCCAGCTCACGAGGGGGCGTTGGCCAGCCCCAGCATTTT. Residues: CASSRGGVGQPQHF. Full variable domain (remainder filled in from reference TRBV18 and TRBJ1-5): NAGVMQNPRHLVRRRGQEARLRCSPMKGHSHVYWYRQLPEEGLKFMVYLQKENIIDESGMPKERFSAEFPKEGPSILRIQQVVRGDSAAYFCASSRGGVGQPQHFGDGTRLSIL.

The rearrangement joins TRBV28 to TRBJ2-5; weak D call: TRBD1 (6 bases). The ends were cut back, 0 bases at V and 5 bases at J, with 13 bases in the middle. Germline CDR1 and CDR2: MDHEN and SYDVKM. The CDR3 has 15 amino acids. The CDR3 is CASSLWDSQRETQYF. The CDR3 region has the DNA TGTGCCAGCAGTTTATGGGACAGTCAGCGGGAGACCCAGTACTTC.

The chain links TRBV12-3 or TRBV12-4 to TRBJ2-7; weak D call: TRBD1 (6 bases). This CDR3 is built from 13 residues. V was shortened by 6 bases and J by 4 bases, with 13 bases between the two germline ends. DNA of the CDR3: TGTGCCAGCAGGCGACAGGCTTCTTACGAGCAGTACTTC. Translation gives CASRRQASYEQYF.

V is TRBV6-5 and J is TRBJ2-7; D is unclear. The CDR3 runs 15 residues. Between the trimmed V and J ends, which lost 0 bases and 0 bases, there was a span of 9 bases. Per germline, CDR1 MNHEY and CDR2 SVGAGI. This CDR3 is CASSYSISSSYEQYF. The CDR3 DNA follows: TGTGCCAGCAGTTACTCAATATCCAGCTCCTACGAGCAGTACTTC.

The CDR3 loop reads CASSIQGIYGYTF. In DNA, the CDR3 is TGTGCCAGTAGTATACAGGGGATATATGGCTACACCTTC. The chain combines TRBV19 with TRBJ1-2; tentative D call: TRBD1 (6 bases). The CDR3 is 13 residues long. Germline CDR1 is LNHDA and CDR2 is SQIVND (reference sequence). V was shortened by 2 bases and J by 5 bases, with 9 bases between the two germline ends.

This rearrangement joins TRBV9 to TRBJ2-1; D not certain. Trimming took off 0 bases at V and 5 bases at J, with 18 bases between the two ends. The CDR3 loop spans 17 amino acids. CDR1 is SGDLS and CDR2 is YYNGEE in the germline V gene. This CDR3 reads CASSVALSSVRDNEQFF. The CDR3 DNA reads TGTGCCAGCAGCGTAGCTCTTTCGAGTGTCCGGGACAATGAGCAGTTCTTC.

CDR3 nucleotide sequence: TGTGCCAGCAGCCCACCCACACCCCCGGGACAGGGGGCGAGGCAGCCCCAGCATTTT. This codes for CASSPPTPPGQGARQPQHF. The chain carries TRBV4-2 and TRBJ1-5, with 12 bases fitting TRBD1. Germline trimming cut 4 bases from V and 7 bases from J; bases unmatched to any gene: 17. CDR3 length: 19 amino acids. The V gene's germline CDR1 is LGHNA and CDR2 YNFKEQ.